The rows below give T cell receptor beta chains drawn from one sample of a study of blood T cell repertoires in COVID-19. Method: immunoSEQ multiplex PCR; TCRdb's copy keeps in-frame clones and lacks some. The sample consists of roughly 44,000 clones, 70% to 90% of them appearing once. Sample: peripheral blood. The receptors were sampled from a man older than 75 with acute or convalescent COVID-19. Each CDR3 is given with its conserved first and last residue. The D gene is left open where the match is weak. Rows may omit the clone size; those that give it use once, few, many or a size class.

CDR3: CASSIQQGGGYTF
J: TRBJ1-2
D: NA
V: TRBV19
size: NA

CDR3: CASSLDSPSYEQYF
J: TRBJ2-7
D: NA
V: TRBV5-1
size: NA

CDR3: CASSFRQGGNQPQHF
J: TRBJ1-5
D: TRBD1
V: TRBV27
size: NA

CDR3: CASSWAGQSYEQYF
J: TRBJ2-7
D: NA
V: TRBV11-2
size: NA

CDR3: CAISRQAPEGEKLFF
J: TRBJ1-4
D: NA
V: TRBV10-3
size: once

CDR3: CASTDRGQDTEAFF
J: TRBJ1-1
D: TRBD1
V: TRBV19
size: NA

CDR3: CATSDQGHRNEQFF
J: TRBJ2-1
D: NA
V: TRBV24-1
size: NA

CDR3: CAWSLGGYEQYF
J: TRBJ2-7
D: NA
V: TRBV30
size: NA

CDR3: CASSQGRRYSYEQYF
J: TRBJ2-7
D: NA
V: TRBV21-1
size: NA

CDR3: CASSPYRGRNEKLFF
J: TRBJ1-4
D: TRBD1
V: TRBV18
size: NA

CDR3: CAVSPGLLGNTIYF
J: TRBJ1-3
D: NA
V: TRBV6-5
size: once

CDR3: CASSALPSGYGYTF
J: TRBJ1-2
D: NA
V: TRBV19
size: NA

CDR3: CASSPTGTGGITGELFF
J: TRBJ2-2
D: TRBD1
V: TRBV18
size: NA

CDR3: CASSSEAGAGETQYF
J: TRBJ2-5
D: TRBD2
V: TRBV5-1
size: NA

CDR3: CASGRQGGNYGYTF
J: TRBJ1-2
D: TRBD1
V: TRBV27
size: NA

CDR3: CASSAGGGRNTEAFF
J: TRBJ1-1
D: NA
V: TRBV5-4
size: NA

CDR3: CASSPGRHLLAGVVSYNEQFF
J: TRBJ2-1
D: TRBD2
V: TRBV18
size: once

CDR3: CASTQPTGNLSYEQYF
J: TRBJ2-7
D: NA
V: TRBV28
size: NA

CDR3: CAISDPRVNYGYTF
J: TRBJ1-2
D: NA
V: TRBV10-3
size: once

CDR3: CASSHPGQANTEAFF
J: TRBJ1-1
D: TRBD1
V: TRBV19
size: NA

CDR3: CASNSGVDRGPDPPQHF
J: TRBJ1-5
D: TRBD1
V: TRBV19
size: once

CDR3: CASSESVEGRAYEQYF
J: TRBJ2-7
D: NA
V: TRBV10-1
size: NA

CDR3: CASSSPGSHEQYF
J: TRBJ2-7
D: NA
V: TRBV6-5
size: NA

CDR3: CASSLDSGWDGYTF
J: TRBJ1-2
D: NA
V: TRBV5-1
size: NA

CDR3: CASGLRQLQETQYF
J: TRBJ2-5
D: NA
V: TRBV2
size: NA

CDR3: CAWSSQGGNQPQHF
J: TRBJ1-5
D: NA
V: TRBV30
size: NA

CDR3: CASSPQGYEQYF
J: TRBJ2-7
D: NA
V: TRBV6-6
size: NA

CDR3: CASSATGSTYNEQFF
J: TRBJ2-1
D: TRBD1
V: TRBV5-1
size: few

CDR3: CASSLAITWASTDTQYF
J: TRBJ2-3
D: NA
V: TRBV7-9
size: NA

CDR3: CAWSVLGDGEQYF
J: TRBJ2-7
D: NA
V: TRBV30
size: NA

CDR3: CASSRWGVRSETQYF
J: TRBJ2-5
D: NA
V: TRBV21-1
size: NA